A single sample is the source of the 4 T cell receptor beta chains below, sequenced in a study of cytotoxic CD8 clonotypes in ibrutinib-treated CLL. The repertoire was sequenced with immunoSEQ multiplex PCR; TCRdb's copy has only in-frame clones and lacks some. The data hold about 300,000 clones, with about 64% observed a single time. This specimen was PBMCs, taken after 36 months of ibrutinib treatment. The receptors shown here come from a human donor with chronic lymphocytic leukemia.

This clone was seen a handful of times. Within the sample, other DNA sequences also encode this same CDR3. The V and J genes are TRBV4-1 and TRBJ1-5; D ambiguous. CDR1 and CDR2 (germline): MGHRA, YSYEKL. V was trimmed by 1 base and J by 0 bases, leaving 7 bases between them. The CDR3 covers 15 residues. CDR3 sequence reads: CASSQVGSSNQPQHF. The CDR3 nucleotides are TGCGCCAGCAGCCAAGTTGGGAGTAGCAATCAGCCCCAGCATTTT.

The DNA for the CDR3 is TGTGCCAGCAGTCCGGGACTAGCGGGAGTACCAATCCAGCCCCACGATTACGAGCAGTACTTC. Its translation is CASSPGLAGVPIQPHDYEQYF. V and J are TRBV27 and TRBJ2-7; 14 nucleotides match TRBD2. V lost 5 bases, J lost 4 bases, and 22 bases stayed unmatched. This CDR3 is built from 21 residues. Germline CDR1 MNHEY, CDR2 SMNVEV (reference sequence).

This sequence joins TRBV4-3 and TRBJ2-7, with TRBD2 identical over 14 bases. The CDR3 is 16 residues long. CDR1 and CDR2 from the germline V gene are LGHNA and YSLEER. The V segment lost 3 bases and the J segment 3 bases; nucleotides outside the gene matches: 4. The CDR3 spells CASSQGTSGRFYEQYF. In DNA form, the CDR3 reads TGCGCCAGCAGCCAGGGGACTAGCGGGAGATTCTACGAGCAGTACTTC.

This chain joins TRBV7-3 and TRBJ2-7; D call uncertain. V was clipped by 1 base and J by 0 bases, with 7 bases between them. From germline, CDR1 is SGHTA and CDR2 FQGTGA. The CDR3 contains 14 residues. The CDR3 spells CASSLMAISYEQYF. The CDR3 DNA reads TGTGCCAGCAGCTTAATGGCGATCTCCTACGAGCAGTACTTC. The whole variable domain, remainder taken from reference TRBV7-3 and TRBJ2-7, is GAGVSQTPSNKVTEKGKYVELRCDPISGHTALYWYRQSLGQGPEFLIYFQGTGAADDSGLPNDRFFAVRPEGSVSTLKIQRTERGDSAVYLCASSLMAISYEQYFGPGTRLTVT.